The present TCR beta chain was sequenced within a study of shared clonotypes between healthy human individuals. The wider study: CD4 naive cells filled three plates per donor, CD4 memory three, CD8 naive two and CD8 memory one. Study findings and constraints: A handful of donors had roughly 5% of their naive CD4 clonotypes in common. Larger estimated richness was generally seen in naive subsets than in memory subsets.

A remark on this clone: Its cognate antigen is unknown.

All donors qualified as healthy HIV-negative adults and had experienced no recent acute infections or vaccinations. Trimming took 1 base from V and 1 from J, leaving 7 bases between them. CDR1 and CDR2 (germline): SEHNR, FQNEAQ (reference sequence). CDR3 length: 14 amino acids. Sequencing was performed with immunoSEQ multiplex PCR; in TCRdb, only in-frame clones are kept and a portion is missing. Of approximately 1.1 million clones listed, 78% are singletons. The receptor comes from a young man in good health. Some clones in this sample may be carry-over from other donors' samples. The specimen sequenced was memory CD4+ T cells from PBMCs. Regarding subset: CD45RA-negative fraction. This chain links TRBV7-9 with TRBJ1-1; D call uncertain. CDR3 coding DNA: TGTGCCAGCAGCTTAGGGGTCGAGAACACTGAAGCTTTCTTT. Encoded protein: CASSLGVENTEAFF.